The 5 T cell receptor beta chains reported below all come from one sample, sequenced in a study of shared clonotypes between healthy human individuals (TCRdb year 2020). Library generation was performed with the immunoSEQ multiplex PCR assay. Here the immuneACCESS table is served through TCRdb, limited to in-frame sequences with V and J called. Missing clones are a known gap in these copies; in checked studies unresolved V genes cover under half, and the rest lacks a known reason. This sample comprises under 300,000 clones, approximately 65% of them detected only once. The ten largest clones add up to around 10% of the sample. Sample: memory CD4+ T cells sorted from blood. The cell subset or site label corresponds to: CD45RA-negative fraction. The receptors stem from a man younger than 40 in good health.

This sequence joins TRBV5-4 and TRBJ2-7; TRBD2 matches 7 bases. Germline CDR1 and CDR2: SGHNT and YYREEE (reference sequence). The CDR3 runs to 15 residues. V dropped 5 bases and J dropped 0; count of bases not matched to a gene: 8. The DNA for the CDR3 is TGTGCCAGCAGGCCTAGCGGAGGAAGCTCCTACGAGCAGTACTTC. This gives the protein CASRPSGGSSYEQYF.

This clone was recorded a few times. This chain connects TRBV7-6 to TRBJ1-2; D is undetermined. V was cut by 3 bases and J by 10 bases, with 15 bases left in between. CDR3 length equals 13 residues. Germline CDR1 and CDR2: SGHVS and FNYEAQ. The CDR3 DNA follows: TGTGCCAGCAGCTTTATGTCAGAGGCGACCTACACCTTC. Protein sequence: CASSFMSEATYTF.

The chain uses TRBV5-4 and TRBJ2-7; D is perhaps TRBD2 (7 bases). The CDR3 runs 15 residues. V gave up 0 bases and J gave up 4 bases, with 14 bases separating them. CDR1 is SGHNT and CDR2 is YYREEE in the germline V gene (reference sequence). The DNA of the CDR3 is TGTGCCAGCAGCTTGGCCGGGGGGCGTTTTTACGAGCAGTACTTC. This translates into CASSLAGGRFYEQYF.

This clone was picked up one time. V gene TRBV4-1 combines with J gene TRBJ1-2, with a possible D match to TRBD1 (6 bases). The germline gives CDR1 MGHRA, CDR2 YSYEKL. The CDR3 loop spans 15 amino acids. V was shortened by 3 bases and J by 3 bases, with 14 bases between the two germline ends. The CDR3 here is CASSHMDRVDYGYTF. The CDR3 nucleotides are TGCGCCAGCAGCCACATGGACAGAGTTGACTATGGCTACACCTTC.

This clone came up a few times. The junction does not match germline at one end; this may be a read error. V is TRBV11-2 and J is TRBJ2-5, with TRBD2 matching 7 bases. The CDR3 consists of 14 residues. Germline CDR1 and CDR2: SGHAT and FQNNGV. The CDR3 region is CASSLDSGGVTKYF. The CDR3 DNA follows: TGTGCCAGCAGCTTAGATAGTGGGGGGGTGACCAAGTACTTC. Drawing the rest from reference TRBV11-2 and TRBJ2-5, the complete variable domain is EAGVAQSPRYKIIEKRQSVAFWCNPISGHATLYWYQQILGQGPKLLIQFQNNGVVDDSQLPKDRFSAERLKGVDSTLKIQPAKLEDSAVYLCASSLDSGGVTKYFGPGTRLLVL.